By share, the clone carrying this T cell receptor (beta chain) ranks as medium-sized. Its antigen is unknown. The data stem from a study of regulatory T cells in long-lasting Graves disease. In building TCR beta libraries, iRepertoire HTBI primers were used together with Arm-PCR of CDR3 regions. TCRdb re-derived calls from the multiplex PCR reads in MiXCR, one entry per CDR3 protein. The data contain around 250,000 distinct CDR3 sequences, around 20% of them singletons. Documented time point: newly diagnosed GD, antithyroid drugs for less than 3 months. PBMC-derived RNA was used for the TCR library. Trimming removed 6 bases from V and 4 bases from J; junction bases left unmatched: 13. The CDR3 totals 18 residues. Germline CDR1 and CDR2: SGHTA and FQGNSA. General observations from the study: There were preferences for TRBV28, TRBJ1-2 and TRBJ2-5 in persistent disease.

V and J are TRBV7-2 and TRBJ2-5; 14 nucleotides agree with TRBD2. This clonotype was obtained from a female donor with Graves disease. The sample consisted of peripheral blood mononuclear cells (PBMCs), taken at new diagnosis, from a patient treated with antithyroid drugs. The CDR3 protein is CASSSGTSGGGRRETQYF. The CDR3 DNA reads TGTGCCAGCAGTTCAGGGACTAGCGGGGGCGGAAGAAGAGAGACCCAGTACTTC. Full variable domain (missing parts from reference TRBV7-2 and TRBJ2-5): GAGVSQSPSNKVTEKGKDVELRCDPISGHTALYWYRQSLGQGLEFLIYFQGNSAPDKSGLPSDRFSAERTGGSVSTLTIQRTQQEDSAVYLCASSSGTSGGGRRETQYFGPGTRLLVL.